The 26 T cell receptor beta chains reported below all come from one sample, sequenced in a study of cytomegalovirus exposure and HLA in healthy donors. This PCR relied on a set of 60 Vbeta primers and 13 Jbeta primers. Sequencing was performed with immunoSEQ multiplex PCR; in TCRdb, only in-frame clones are kept and a portion is missing. Of under 200,000 clones listed, roughly 74% were seen once; the top ten hold about 2%. Material: PBMCs. All receptors derive from a young woman in good health and CMV-seronegative.

The rearrangement joins TRBV2 to TRBJ1-5; 7 bases match TRBD1. The CDR3 consists of 13 residues. The J segment lost 6 bases and the V segment lost 5 bases, leaving 4 bases of the junction unmatched. The V gene's germline CDR1 is SNHLY and CDR2 FYNNEI. In nucleotides, the CDR3 is TGTGCCAGCAGTTGGACAGGTGGTCAGCCCCAGCATTTT. It specifies CASSWTGGQPQHF. Full variable domain (missing parts from reference TRBV2 and TRBJ1-5): EPEVTQTPSHQVTQMGQEVILRCVPISNHLYFYWYRQILGQKVEFLVSFYNNEISEKSEIFDDQFSVERPDGSNFTLKIRSTKLEDSAMYFCASSWTGGQPQHFGDGTRLSIL.

This clone was counted between two and nine times. J is TRBJ1-2 and V is TRBV7-2, with 12 bases aligning to TRBD1. This CDR3 comprises 15 residues. Germline CDR1 and CDR2: SGHTA and FQGNSA. Germline trimming cut 0 bases from V and 7 bases from J; bases unmatched to any gene: 3. CDR3 protein: CASSLAGDRGLGYTF. CDR3 nucleotides: TGTGCCAGCAGCTTAGCGGGGGACAGGGGGCTTGGCTACACCTTC. The full variable domain, completed using reference TRBV7-2 and TRBJ1-2, is GAGVSQSPSNKVTEKGKDVELRCDPISGHTALYWYRQSLGQGLEFLIYFQGNSAPDKSGLPSDRFSAERTGGSVSTLTIQRTQQEDSAVYLCASSLAGDRGLGYTFGSGTRLTVV.

The rearrangement joins TRBV4-1 to TRBJ2-7; 12 positions match TRBD2. CDR3 length: 15 amino acids. Trimming cost V 5 bases and J 2 bases; bases outside gene matches: 4. Germline lookup yields CDR1 MGHRA and CDR2 YSYEKL. The CDR3 loop reads CASSDLAGGPYEQYF. The DNA of the CDR3 is TGCGCCAGCAGCGATCTAGCGGGAGGGCCCTACGAGCAGTACTTC.

Comments on this clone: Germline and junction disagree at one end, which may indicate a read error. The V and J genes are TRBV11-2 and TRBJ1-2; weak D call: TRBD1 (5 bases). The CDR3 covers 15 residues. Looked up from germline, CDR1 is SGHAT and CDR2 is FQNNGV. CDR3 loop: CASSPTDSESYGFTF. For the CDR3, the DNA is TGTGCCAGCAGCCCCACTGACAGTGAGAGCTATGGCTTCACCTTC.

As regards this clone: The sample contains more than one DNA sequence encoding this CDR3. The CDR3 protein is CASSVGTSGYNEQFF. The CDR3, as DNA: TGTGCCAGCAGCGTAGGGACTAGCGGATACAATGAGCAGTTCTTC. V usage is TRBV9 and J usage is TRBJ2-1; 10 bases match TRBD2. CDR1 is SGDLS, CDR2 YYNGEE, per germline. V shed 0 bases and J 4 bases; nucleotides not matched to a gene: 1. The CDR3 loop spans 15 amino acids. The whole variable domain, remainder taken from reference TRBV9 and TRBJ2-1, is DSGVTQTPKHLITATGQRVTLRCSPRSGDLSVYWYQQSLDQGLQFLIQYYNGEERAKGNILERFSAQQFPDLHSELNLSSLELGDSALYFCASSVGTSGYNEQFFGPGTRLTVL.

The CDR3 spells CASSSTGLYGYTF. CDR3 in DNA: TGTGCCAGCAGTTCTACAGGGCTCTATGGCTACACCTTC. The chain is built from TRBV6-6 and TRBJ1-2, with D possibly matching TRBD1 (6 bases). V was trimmed by 4 bases and J by 4 bases, leaving 10 bases between them. The CDR3 covers 13 residues. Germline V lookup: CDR1 MNHNY, CDR2 SVGAGI (reference sequence).

J is TRBJ2-2 and V is TRBV4-2; D perhaps matches TRBD2 (7 bases). CDR1 is LGHNA and CDR2 is YNFKEQ in the germline V gene. The V end lost 4 bases, the J end lost 6 bases, and 18 bases lay between the germline ends. This CDR3 comprises 16 residues. CDR3: CASSLSRGGGSGELFF. CDR3 bases: TGTGCCAGCAGCCTTTCGAGGGGGGGAGGGTCCGGGGAGCTGTTTTTT.

This chain links TRBV25-1 with TRBJ1-1; the D gene is possibly TRBD1 (5 bases). Germline V gene sequence: CDR1 MGHDK, CDR2 SYGVNS. Trimming removed 8 bases from V and 1 base from J, with 17 bases in between. CDR3 length equals 15 residues. Here the CDR3 reads CASSPRIGANTEAFF. CDR3 in DNA: TGTGCCAGCTCTCCCCGAATAGGGGCGAACACTGAAGCTTTCTTT.

This clone was seen more than once but under ten times. J is TRBJ2-1 and V is TRBV7-8; tentative D call: TRBD2 (5 bases). The CDR3 contains 16 residues. The germline CDR1 and CDR2 sequences are SGHVS and FQNEAQ. V was cut by 1 base and J by 3 bases, with 13 bases left in between. The CDR3 DNA is TGTGCCAGCAGCTTAGTACGAGCGGCAAGCTACAATGAGCAGTTCTTC. Amino acids: CASSLVRAASYNEQFF.

The V and J genes are TRBV5-4 and TRBJ2-7; 12 bases are a match to TRBD2. CDR1 and CDR2 (germline): SGHNT, YYREEE (reference sequence). V shed 7 bases and J 3 bases; nucleotides not matched to a gene: 8. The CDR3 is 15 residues long. The CDR3: CASQRLTSGSYEQYF. The CDR3 DNA reads as TGTGCCAGCCAACGACTGACTAGCGGGAGCTACGAGCAGTACTTC.

The chain has TRBV7-3 and TRBJ2-1; tentative D call: TRBD2 (6 bases). Trimming removed 1 base at V and 4 bases at J, with 14 bases between. This CDR3 is 16 amino acids long. Germline CDR1 is SGHTA and CDR2 is FQGTGA. The CDR3 DNA sequence: TGTGCCAGCAGCTTAAGCGGGGTTGGGGTGTACAATGAGCAGTTCTTC. Encoded protein: CASSLSGVGVYNEQFF. The full variable domain, its missing parts supplied by reference TRBV7-3 and TRBJ2-1, is GAGVSQTPSNKVTEKGKYVELRCDPISGHTALYWYRQSLGQGPEFLIYFQGTGAADDSGLPNDRFFAVRPEGSVSTLKIQRTERGDSAVYLCASSLSGVGVYNEQFFGPGTRLTVL.

The genes are TRBV15 and TRBJ1-2; possibly TRBD1 for D (5 bases). CDR1 LNHNV and CDR2 YYDKDF come from the germline V gene (reference sequence). With 5 bases removed from V and 0 bases from J, the gap between germline ends came to 10 bases. CDR3 length: 14 amino acids. CDR3 sequence (DNA): TGTGCCACCAGCCAGGGAGGGTCTAACTATGGCTACACCTTC. Amino acids: CATSQGGSNYGYTF.

J is TRBJ1-1 and V is TRBV2; D uncertain. Germline CDR1 reads SNHLY; CDR2 reads FYNNEI. CDR3 size: 14 residues. Trimming removed 5 bases at V and 2 bases at J, with 12 bases between. CDR3 in DNA: TGTGCCAGCAGTTTTGCCTTGGCAAACACTGAAGCTTTCTTT. This encodes CASSFALANTEAFF.

This sequence joins TRBV19 and TRBJ2-7; TRBD2 aligns across 12 bases. Germline V gene sequence: CDR1 LNHDA, CDR2 SQIVND (reference sequence). CDR3 length: 16 amino acids. With V trimmed by 4 bases and J by 1 base, 5 bases remained unmatched. The CDR3 spells CASSTRTSGASYEQYF. The DNA of the CDR3 is TGTGCCAGTAGTACCCGGACTAGCGGGGCTTCCTACGAGCAGTACTTC.

Only a few counts were recorded for this clone. The chain couples TRBV7-2 to TRBJ1-1; no clear D. Germline V gene lookup returns CDR1 SGHTA and CDR2 FQGNSA. V dropped 4 bases and J dropped 1 base, with 10 bases sitting between them. CDR3 length: 14 residues. The CDR3 region is CASSSQHSNTEAFF. The CDR3 DNA follows: TGTGCCAGCAGCTCACAGCATTCGAACACTGAAGCTTTCTTT.

This clone showed up just once. The chain links TRBV7-6 to TRBJ2-1; D remains ambiguous. The germline gives CDR1 SGHVS, CDR2 FNYEAQ. The V end lost 1 base, the J end lost 2 bases, and 9 bases lay between the germline ends. CDR3 size: 15 residues. The CDR3 DNA reads as TGTGCCAGCAGCTTAGGTACTTCCACCTACAATGAGCAGTTCTTC. Translated: CASSLGTSTYNEQFF.

The V gene is TRBV2, the J gene TRBJ2-7; D might be TRBD1 (5 bases). CDR1 is SNHLY and CDR2 is FYNNEI in the germline V gene. The CDR3 sequence is 11 residues long. V shed 10 bases and J shed 3 bases, with 10 bases lying between them. DNA for the CDR3: TGTGCCACAGGGTTAAGCTACGAGCAGTACTTC. The encoded protein is CATGLSYEQYF.

V and J are TRBV19 and TRBJ1-2, with D unresolved. Germline assignment: CDR1 LNHDA and CDR2 SQIVND (reference sequence). This CDR3 spans 13 amino acids. Trimming cost V 6 bases and J 7 bases, with 15 bases left between them. This chain's CDR3 is CASSDNVGRGYTF. CDR3 in DNA: TGTGCCAGTAGCGACAATGTCGGCCGTGGCTACACCTTC.

The rearrangement uses TRBV18 and TRBJ1-2; 7 bases line up with TRBD1. CDR1 and CDR2 from the germline V gene are KGHSH and LQKENI. The CDR3 sequence is 14 residues long. J lost 5 bases, V lost 6 bases, and 9 bases had no gene match. The CDR3 region is CASSYFGTEYGYTF. In DNA, the CDR3 is TGTGCCAGCTCCTACTTCGGGACAGAATATGGCTACACCTTC.

The chain combines TRBV11-2 with TRBJ2-7, with 10 bases lining up with TRBD1. The CDR3 runs 16 residues. In germline, CDR1 is SGHAT, CDR2 FQNNGV. V lost 1 base to trimming and J lost 0 bases; unmatched junction nucleotides: 3. The CDR3, as DNA: TGTGCCAGCAGCTTAGGGGGACAGGGGCTCTCCTACGAGCAGTACTTC. Protein sequence: CASSLGGQGLSYEQYF.

This clone was picked up a small number of times. CDR3 bases: TGCGCCAGCGGAGGTAACGTGAACTATGGCTACACCTTC. It encodes CASGGNVNYGYTF. This chain uses TRBV5-1 with TRBJ1-2; D unresolved. Germline loops: CDR1 SGHRS, CDR2 YFSETQ. Trimming left V 7 bases short and J 2 bases short, with 12 bases between. The length of the CDR3 is 13 residues. The whole variable domain, filled in from reference TRBV5-1 and TRBJ1-2, reads KAGVTQTPRYLIKTRGQQVTLSCSPISGHRSVSWYQQTPGQGLQFLFEYFSETQRNKGNFPGRFSGRQFSNSRSEMNVSTLELGDSALYLCASGGNVNYGYTFGSGTRLTVV.

This chain links TRBV6-1 with TRBJ2-7, with D hard to call. Trimming left V 2 bases short and J 7 bases short, with 15 bases between. The CDR3 covers 14 residues. Germline V lookup: CDR1 MNHNS, CDR2 SASEGT. CDR3 nucleotide sequence: TGTGCCAGCAGTGAATTTGACTGGGTTTGGGAGCAGTACTTC. Translation: CASSEFDWVWEQYF.

Only a few counts were recorded for this clone. The same CDR3 also results from other DNA sequences found in this sample. The chain combines TRBV9 with TRBJ2-1; D ambiguous. V was trimmed by 0 bases and J by 0 bases, leaving 7 bases between them. The CDR3 has 15 amino acids. Germline V gene lookup returns CDR1 SGDLS and CDR2 YYNGEE. In nucleotides, the CDR3 is TGTGCCAGCAGCGTAGGGAGTAGCTCCTACAATGAGCAGTTCTTC. Translation gives CASSVGSSSYNEQFF.

The CDR3, as DNA: TGTGCCAGCTCACCAAGGGACAGCCAATCTTACACTGAAGCTTTCTTT. It yields the protein CASSPRDSQSYTEAFF. This sequence joins TRBV18 and TRBJ1-1; 7 nucleotides agree with TRBD1. Germline V CDR1 and CDR2: KGHSH, LQKENI. The CDR3 covers 16 residues. Trimming at V came to 2 bases and at J to 3 bases, leaving 9 bases not matched to a gene.

The chain employs TRBV29-1 and TRBJ2-1, with 8 bases that match TRBD2. After removal of 5 bases from V and 1 base from J, the junction contained 1 base not matched to a gene. Germline loops: CDR1 SQVTM, CDR2 ANQGSEA. The CDR3 has 13 residues. DNA of the CDR3: TGCAGCGTTCGGGGGGGATCCTACAATGAGCAGTTCTTC. This translates into CSVRGGSYNEQFF.

This sequence joins TRBV30 and TRBJ1-1, with D unresolved. The germline V gene encodes CDR1 GTSNPN and CDR2 SVGIG (reference sequence). The CDR3 sequence is 13 residues long. Deletions cut 0 bases from V and 4 bases from J, with 9 bases between. In DNA, the CDR3 is TGTGCCTGGAGTGTACTCGGCGGCACTGAAGCTTTCTTT. The encoded protein is CAWSVLGGTEAFF.